This TCR beta chain was observed in a study of cytotoxic CD8 clonotypes in ibrutinib-treated CLL. Across the study: Of a cohort that held 11 relapsed/refractory and roughly 14 treatment-naive patients, 17 to 18 were IGHV unmutated.

Clones were sequenced by immunoSEQ multiplex PCR, and TCRdb holds only the in-frame ones, with some missing. The repertoire includes under 150,000 clones, about 91% of them detected once, and approximately 11% sits in the top ten. This clone was found once. Losses at the gene ends were 3 bases for V and 1 base for J; bases not matched to a gene: 6. This CDR3 contains 15 residues. The germline V gene has CDR1 GTSNPN and CDR2 SVGIG (reference sequence). This sequence joins TRBV30 and TRBJ2-1, with 7 bases identical to TRBD1. The source was PBMCs, collected after 12 months of ibrutinib treatment. This receptor was identified in a human donor with chronic lymphocytic leukemia. The CDR3 sequence is CAWRGPQGSYNEQFF. For the CDR3, the DNA is TGTGCCTGGAGGGGACCACAGGGGTCCTACAATGAGCAGTTCTTC. The whole variable domain, filled in from reference TRBV30 and TRBJ2-1, reads SQTIHQWPATLVQPVGSPLSLECTVEGTSNPNLYWYRQAAGRGLQLLFYSVGIGQISSEVPQNLSASRPQDRQFILSSKKLLLSDSGFYLCAWRGPQGSYNEQFFGPGTRLTVL.